This is a list of T cell receptor beta chains from one sample in a study of T-cell memory formation after mild COVID-19. TCRdb independently ran MiXCR on the 5' RACE reads; one entry per CDR3 protein. The sample records about 140,000 distinct CDR3 sequences, 14% being singletons. The specimen sequenced was PBMCs or a T cell subset sorted from them (not recorded which). These receptors came from an adult woman who had mild COVID-19 (a few samples of this study predate the infection). Cell type and time point are not known. Each CDR3 is given with its conserved first and last residue. The order of the fields is J gene, V gene, clone size, D gene, CDR3 DNA, CDR3 protein. D genes are given only for firm matches. The size entry is marked missing in some rows and otherwise reads once, few, many or a size class.

TRBJ1-4 TRBV5-1 few TRBD1 TGCGCCAGCAGCTTTACAGGGGGGCCTAATGAAAAACTGTTTTTT CASSFTGGPNEKLFF
TRBJ1-1 TRBV27 many NA TGTGCCAGCAGTTTTAACAGCCTCACTGAAGCTTTCTTT CASSFNSLTEAFF
TRBJ2-7 TRBV5-6 NA TRBD1 TGTGCCAGCAGATATCCGGGACAGGGGTCCTACGAGCAGTACTTC CASRYPGQGSYEQYF
TRBJ2-3 TRBV7-9 NA NA TGTGCCAGCAGCCAGGACAGCACAGATACGCAGTATTTT CASSQDSTDTQYF
TRBJ1-3 TRBV9 NA TRBD1 TGTGCCAGCAGTAACCCGAAAGGACAGGCTGAAGAAGCTGGAAACACCATATATTTT CASSNPKGQAEEAGNTIYF
TRBJ2-7 TRBV6-2/TRBV6-3 NA NA TGTGCCAGCACCCGCGATAGTTTGGGCCACGAGCAGTACTTC CASTRDSLGHEQYF
TRBJ2-7 TRBV7-9 few TRBD1 TGTGCCAGCAGCCCCCGGGGAACCGGGACAGGGTGGGAGCAGTACTTC CASSPRGTGTGWEQYF
TRBJ2-7 TRBV7-6 NA TRBD2 TGTGCCAGCAGCTTAGCAGGCGGGAGGGGCTACGAGCAGTACTTC CASSLAGGRGYEQYF
TRBJ2-5 TRBV12-3/TRBV12-4 few NA TGTGCCAGCAGTTTAACGGGACCCAGGGAGACCCAGTACTTC CASSLTGPRETQYF
TRBJ2-7 TRBV2 NA TRBD2 TGTGCCAGCAGAATGACTAGCGGTAGCTACGAGCAGTACTTC CASRMTSGSYEQYF
TRBJ2-7 TRBV6-2/TRBV6-3 NA NA TGTGCCAGCAGTCCAGACCGGTACGAGCAGTACTTC CASSPDRYEQYF
TRBJ2-7 TRBV11-2 few TRBD2 TGTGCCAGCAGCGCCCCGGGGGGTCTCTTGGGCGAGCAGTACTTC CASSAPGGLLGEQYF
TRBJ2-3 TRBV12-3/TRBV12-4 NA TRBD2 TGTGCCAGCAGTCTACTAGCTGGGGGGGGAGATACGCAGTATTTT CASSLLAGGGDTQYF
TRBJ2-3 TRBV2 few TRBD2 TGTGCCAGCATCCGGGGGACTAGCGGGGGGAGCACAGATACGCAGTATTTT CASIRGTSGGSTDTQYF
TRBJ2-1 TRBV7-9 NA NA TGTGCCAGCAGCTTAGACAGATTCAATGAGCAGTTCTTC CASSLDRFNEQFF
TRBJ2-1 TRBV12-3/TRBV12-4 few NA TGTGCCACCAAAGGGCAGGGGTGGAATGAGCAGTTCTTC CATKGQGWNEQFF
TRBJ2-2 TRBV7-6 few NA TGTGCCAGCAGCTTAGACCAGAACACCGGGGAGCTGTTTTTT CASSLDQNTGELFF
TRBJ2-7 TRBV7-9 few TRBD2 TGTGCCAGCAGCACCCATAGCGGGAGGTTACACGAGCAGTACTTC CASSTHSGRLHEQYF
TRBJ2-7 TRBV7-9 NA NA TGTGCCAGCAGCTTAAGGCCTGGACAGAACCTAACAACCTACGAGCAGTACTTC CASSLRPGQNLTTYEQYF
TRBJ2-5 TRBV5-5 NA NA TGTGCCAGCAGCTGGGGGGGCTCGGAGACCCAGTACTTC CASSWGGSETQYF
TRBJ2-7 TRBV5-1 many TRBD1 TGCGCCAGCAGCTTGAACTGGGACAGCTCCTACGAGCAGTACTTC CASSLNWDSSYEQYF
TRBJ2-1 TRBV14 once TRBD1 TGTGCCAGCAGCCCGGAATTAGGGACAGGGGGCTTCAATGAGCAGTTCTTC CASSPELGTGGFNEQFF
TRBJ2-7 TRBV7-9 many NA TGTGCCAGCAGCTCCGGGGCCTACGAGCAGTACTTC CASSSGAYEQYF
TRBJ2-7 TRBV7-9 NA TRBD1 TGTGCCAGCAGCTTATTTGACAGGGGCCATTCCTACGAGCAGTACTTC CASSLFDRGHSYEQYF
TRBJ2-7 TRBV20-1 NA NA TGCAGTGCTCGGAACGGGAAAGCAACCTACGAGCAGTACTTC CSARNGKATYEQYF
TRBJ1-1 TRBV29-1 NA TRBD1 TGCAGCGTCACGGACAGGGGGAGAACTGAAGCTTTCTTT CSVTDRGRTEAFF
TRBJ2-1 TRBV6-2/TRBV6-3 many TRBD2 TGTGCCAGCAGTTCAGCGGGGCCCTCTAATGAGCAGTTCTTC CASSSAGPSNEQFF
TRBJ1-2 TRBV7-9 few NA TGTGCCAGCCAAAAAGGGGCAGCCTATGGCTACACCTTC CASQKGAAYGYTF
TRBJ2-1 TRBV4-1 many NA TGCGCCAGCAGCCAACGTAATGAGCAGTTCTTC CASSQRNEQFF
TRBJ2-5 TRBV6-5 NA TRBD2 TGTGCCAGCAGTTACTCGGGACTAAGGGGCCAAGAGACCCAGTACTTC CASSYSGLRGQETQYF
TRBJ2-7 TRBV4-3 NA TRBD1 TGCGCCAGCAGCCAAAAGAGGACAGGGTTCGAGCAGTACTTC CASSQKRTGFEQYF
TRBJ1-1 TRBV11-1 many NA TGTGCCAGCAGCTTATGGGGGGCGACGAACACTGAAGCTTTCTTT CASSLWGATNTEAFF
TRBJ1-5 TRBV6-6 NA TRBD1 TGTGCCAGCAGCCCGGGACAGGGATTGATGAGGTATAGCAATCAGCCCCAGCATTTT CASSPGQGLMRYSNQPQHF
TRBJ1-2 TRBV6-5 few NA TGTGCCAGCAGCGACTCACCCAGGGAAACGGACGGCTACACCTTC CASSDSPRETDGYTF
TRBJ2-7 TRBV27 few NA TGTGCCAGCAGTTTATCGATGTTGGGCGGCGAGCAGTACTTC CASSLSMLGGEQYF
TRBJ2-2 TRBV4-1 few NA TGCGCCAGCAGCCCAGAGTTGGACGGGAACACCGGGGAGCTGTTTTTT CASSPELDGNTGELFF